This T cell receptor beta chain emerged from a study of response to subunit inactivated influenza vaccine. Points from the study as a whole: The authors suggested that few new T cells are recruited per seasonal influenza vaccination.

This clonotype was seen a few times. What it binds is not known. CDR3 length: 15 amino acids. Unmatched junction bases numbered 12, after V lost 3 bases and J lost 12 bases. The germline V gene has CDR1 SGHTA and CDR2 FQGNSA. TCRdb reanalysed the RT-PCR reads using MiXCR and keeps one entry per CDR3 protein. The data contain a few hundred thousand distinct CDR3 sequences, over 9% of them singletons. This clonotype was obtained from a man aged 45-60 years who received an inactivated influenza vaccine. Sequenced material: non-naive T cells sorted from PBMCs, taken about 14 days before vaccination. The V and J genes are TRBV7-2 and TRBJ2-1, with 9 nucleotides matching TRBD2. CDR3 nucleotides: TGTGCCAGCAGCTTGTCTATGATAGCGGGAGACTCGCAGTTCTTC. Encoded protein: CASSLSMIAGDSQFF.